The text below deals with one T cell receptor beta chain. Its antigen is as yet unknown. Pregnant or lactating patients and those with other autoimmune diseases or uncontrolled infections were excluded. The CDR3 length is 15 residues. Germline CDR1 reads SGHTA; CDR2 reads FQGNSA. V was pared by 5 bases and J by 4 bases, with 9 bases of the junction left unmatched. Transcripts of RNA were the source for amplifying TCR beta CDR3 regions. In the first round, RT-PCR was carried out with HTBI primers, and a multiplex PCR formed the second round. TCRdb ran MiXCR on the multiplex PCR reads and lists one entry per CDR3 protein. The sample shows around 1,200,000 distinct CDR3 sequences, about 40% of them seen only once. The sample comes from a study of Graves' ophthalmopathy and Graves' hyperthyroidism. Study-level points and caveats: Blood contained most expanded thyroid clonotypes exceeding 0.001 frequency.

The sequenced sample was peripheral blood or thyroid tissue (not recorded which). The chain is built from TRBV7-2 and TRBJ2-7, with TRBD2 matching 9 bases. The receptor comes from an adult man with Graves' hyperthyroidism. The CDR3: CASSPVAGDLYEQYF. In nucleotides, the CDR3 is TGTGCCAGCAGCCCTGTAGCGGGAGATTTGTACGAGCAGTACTTC.